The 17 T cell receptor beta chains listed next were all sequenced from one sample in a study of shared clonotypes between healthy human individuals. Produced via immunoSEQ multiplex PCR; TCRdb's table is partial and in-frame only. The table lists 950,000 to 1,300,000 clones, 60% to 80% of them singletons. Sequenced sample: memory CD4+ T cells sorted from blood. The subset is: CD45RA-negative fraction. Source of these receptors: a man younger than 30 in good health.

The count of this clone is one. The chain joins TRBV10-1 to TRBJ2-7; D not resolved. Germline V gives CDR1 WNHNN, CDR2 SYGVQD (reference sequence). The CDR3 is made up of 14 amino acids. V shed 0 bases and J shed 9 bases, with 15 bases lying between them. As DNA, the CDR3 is TGCGCCAGCAGTGAGTCTTTTAACTCCCGTCGGCAGTACTTC. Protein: CASSESFNSRRQYF.

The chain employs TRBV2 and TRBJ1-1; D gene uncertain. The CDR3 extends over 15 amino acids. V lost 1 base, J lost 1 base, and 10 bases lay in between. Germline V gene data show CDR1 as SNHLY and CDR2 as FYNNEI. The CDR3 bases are TGTGCCAGCAGTGAAGATTTTAGGGAGAACACTGAAGCTTTCTTT. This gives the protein CASSEDFRENTEAFF.

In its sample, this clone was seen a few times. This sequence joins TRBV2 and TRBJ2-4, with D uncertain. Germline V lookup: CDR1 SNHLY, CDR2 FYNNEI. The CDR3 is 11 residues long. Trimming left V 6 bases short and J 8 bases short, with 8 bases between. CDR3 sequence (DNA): TGTGCCAGCAGGAAGGTGGACATTCAGTACTTC. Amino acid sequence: CASRKVDIQYF. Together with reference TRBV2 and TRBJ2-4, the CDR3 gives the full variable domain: EPEVTQTPSHQVTQMGQEVILRCVPISNHLYFYWYRQILGQKVEFLVSFYNNEISEKSEIFDDQFSVERPDGSNFTLKIRSTKLEDSAMYFCASRKVDIQYFGAGTRLSVL.

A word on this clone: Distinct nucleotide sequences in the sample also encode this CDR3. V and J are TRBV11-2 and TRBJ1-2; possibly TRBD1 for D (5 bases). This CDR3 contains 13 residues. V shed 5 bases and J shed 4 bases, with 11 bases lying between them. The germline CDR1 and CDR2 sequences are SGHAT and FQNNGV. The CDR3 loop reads CASSPSRVYGYTF. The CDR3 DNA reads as TGTGCCAGCAGCCCATCCAGGGTCTATGGCTACACCTTC.

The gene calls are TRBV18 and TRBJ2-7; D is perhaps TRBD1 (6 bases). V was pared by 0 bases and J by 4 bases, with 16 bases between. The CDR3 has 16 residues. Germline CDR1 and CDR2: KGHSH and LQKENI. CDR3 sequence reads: CASSPPGRAGAYEQYF. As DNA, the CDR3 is TGTGCCAGCTCACCACCAGGTCGAGCAGGGGCATACGAGCAGTACTTC.

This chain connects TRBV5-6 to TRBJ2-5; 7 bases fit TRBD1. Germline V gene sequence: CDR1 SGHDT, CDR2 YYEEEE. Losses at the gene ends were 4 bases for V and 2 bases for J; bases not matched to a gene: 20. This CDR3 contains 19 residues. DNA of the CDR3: TGTGCCAGCAGCCCTCCGGGACAGAGGTCTCCAGGTGAACAAGAGACCCAGTACTTC. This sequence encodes CASSPPGQRSPGEQETQYF. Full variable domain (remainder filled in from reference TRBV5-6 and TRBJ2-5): DAGVTQSPTHLIKTRGQQVTLRCSPKSGHDTVSWYQQALGQGPQFIFQYYEEEERQRGNFPDRFSGHQFPNYSSELNVNALLLGDSALYLCASSPPGQRSPGEQETQYFGPGTRLLVL.

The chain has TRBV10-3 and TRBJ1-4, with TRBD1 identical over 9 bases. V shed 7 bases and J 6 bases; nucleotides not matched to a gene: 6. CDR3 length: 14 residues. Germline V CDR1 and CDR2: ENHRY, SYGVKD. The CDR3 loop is CAINTGQGDEKLFF. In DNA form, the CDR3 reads TGTGCCATCAACACGGGACAGGGTGATGAAAAACTGTTTTTT.

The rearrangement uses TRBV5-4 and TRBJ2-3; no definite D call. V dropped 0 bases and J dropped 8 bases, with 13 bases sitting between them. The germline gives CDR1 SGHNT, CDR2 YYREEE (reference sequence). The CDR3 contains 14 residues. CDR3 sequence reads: CASSLEMGPGTQYF. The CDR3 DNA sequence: TGTGCCAGCAGCTTGGAGATGGGCCCCGGTACGCAGTATTTT.

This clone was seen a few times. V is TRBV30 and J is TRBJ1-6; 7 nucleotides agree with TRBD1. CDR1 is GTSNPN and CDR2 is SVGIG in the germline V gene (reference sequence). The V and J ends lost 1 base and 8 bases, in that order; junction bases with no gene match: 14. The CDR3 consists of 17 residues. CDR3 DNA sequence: TGTGCCTGGAGTGCCCAGCTCAACAGGGGCGCGCATTCACCCCTCCACTTT. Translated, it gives CAWSAQLNRGAHSPLHF.

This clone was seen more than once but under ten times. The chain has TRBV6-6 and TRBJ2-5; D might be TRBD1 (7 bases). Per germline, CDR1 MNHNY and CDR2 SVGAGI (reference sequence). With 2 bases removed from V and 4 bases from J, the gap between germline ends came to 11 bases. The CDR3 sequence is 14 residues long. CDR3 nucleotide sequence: TGTGCCAGCAGTTACAACAGGGGAGGAGAGACCCAGTACTTC. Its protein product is CASSYNRGGETQYF.

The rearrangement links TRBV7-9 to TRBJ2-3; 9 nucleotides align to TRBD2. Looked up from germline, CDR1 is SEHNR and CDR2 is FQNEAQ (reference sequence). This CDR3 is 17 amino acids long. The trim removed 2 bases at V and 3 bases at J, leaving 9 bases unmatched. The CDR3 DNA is TGTGCCAGCAGCTTACGGTGGAGCGGGAGGATGACAGATACGCAGTATTTT. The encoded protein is CASSLRWSGRMTDTQYF.

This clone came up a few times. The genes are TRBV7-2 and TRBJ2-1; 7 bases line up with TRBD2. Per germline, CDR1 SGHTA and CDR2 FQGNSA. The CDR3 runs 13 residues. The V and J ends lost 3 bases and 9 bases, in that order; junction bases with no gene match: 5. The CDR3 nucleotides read TGTGCCAGCAGCTTTACTAGCGATGGTGAGCAGTTCTTC. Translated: CASSFTSDGEQFF.

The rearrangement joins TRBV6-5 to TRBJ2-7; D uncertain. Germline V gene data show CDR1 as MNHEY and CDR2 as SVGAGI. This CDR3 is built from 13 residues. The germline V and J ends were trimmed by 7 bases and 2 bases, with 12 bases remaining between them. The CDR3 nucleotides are TGTGCCAGCACAAGGATGAGCCCCTACGAGCAGTACTTC. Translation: CASTRMSPYEQYF.

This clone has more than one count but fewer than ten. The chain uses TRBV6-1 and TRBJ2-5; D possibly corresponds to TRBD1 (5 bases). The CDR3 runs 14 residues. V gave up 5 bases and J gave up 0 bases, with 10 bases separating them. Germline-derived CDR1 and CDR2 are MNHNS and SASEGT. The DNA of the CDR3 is TGTGCCAGCAGTTCACCAGGGTACCAAGAGACCCAGTACTTC. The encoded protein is CASSSPGYQETQYF.

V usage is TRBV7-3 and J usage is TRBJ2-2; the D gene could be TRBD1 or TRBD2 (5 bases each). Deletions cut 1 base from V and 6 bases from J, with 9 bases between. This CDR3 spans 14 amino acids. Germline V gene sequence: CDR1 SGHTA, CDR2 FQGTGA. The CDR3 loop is CASSLKLGAGELFF. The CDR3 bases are TGTGCCAGCAGCTTAAAGTTGGGGGCCGGGGAGCTGTTTTTT.

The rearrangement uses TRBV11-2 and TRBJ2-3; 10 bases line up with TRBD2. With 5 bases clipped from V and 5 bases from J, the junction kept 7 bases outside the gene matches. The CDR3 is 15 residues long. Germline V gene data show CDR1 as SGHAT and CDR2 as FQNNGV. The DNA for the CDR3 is TGTGCCAGCAGCATCCTAGCGGGAGCAGGAGATACGCAGTATTTT. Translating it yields CASSILAGAGDTQYF.

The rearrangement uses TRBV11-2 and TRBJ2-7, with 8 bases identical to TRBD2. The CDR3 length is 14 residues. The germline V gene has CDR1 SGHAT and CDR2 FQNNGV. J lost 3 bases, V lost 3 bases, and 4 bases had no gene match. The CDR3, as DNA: TGTGCCAGCAGCTTGGTAGCGGGGATCTACGAGCAGTACTTC. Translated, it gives CASSLVAGIYEQYF.